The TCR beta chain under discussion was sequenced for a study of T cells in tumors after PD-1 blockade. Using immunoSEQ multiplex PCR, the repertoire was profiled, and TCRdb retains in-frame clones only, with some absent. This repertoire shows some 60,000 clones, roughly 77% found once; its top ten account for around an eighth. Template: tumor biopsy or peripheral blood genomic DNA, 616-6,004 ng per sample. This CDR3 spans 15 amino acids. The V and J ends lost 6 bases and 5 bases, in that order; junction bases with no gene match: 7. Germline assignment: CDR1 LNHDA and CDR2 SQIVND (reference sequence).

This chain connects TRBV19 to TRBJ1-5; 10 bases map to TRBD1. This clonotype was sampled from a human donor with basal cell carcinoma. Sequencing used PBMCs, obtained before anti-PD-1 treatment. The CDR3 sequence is CASRGGQGFHQPQHF. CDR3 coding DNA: TGTGCCAGTAGAGGGGGACAGGGGTTCCATCAGCCCCAGCATTTT.